The next 32 T cell receptor beta chains were all read from a single sample in a study of molecular identifiers for immune sequencing clone quantification. One entry per CDR3 protein results from TCRdb running MiXCR on the PCR reads. The sample carries 490,000 or so distinct CDR3 sequences, about 20% recorded once. The sequenced sample consisted of naive CD8+ T cells from blood, with Jurkat cell RNA spiked in. Subset here: FACS-sorted CD8+CD4-CCR7+CD45RA+ naive T cells. The receptors shown here come from a human donor in good health. Some libraries in this study had Jurkat cell RNA spiked in.

As regards this clonotype: A read error may be the cause here, since a much bigger clone is one base away. This rearrangement joins TRBV15 to TRBJ2-3, with no clear D. V was cut by 4 bases and J by 3 bases, with 8 bases left in between. Germline V gene sequence: CDR1 LNHNV, CDR2 YYDKDF (reference sequence). This CDR3 is built from 13 residues. The CDR3 nucleotides are TGTGCCACCAGCAAGCAGGAGACAGATACGCAGTATTTT. It codes for CATSKQETDTQYF.

CDR3 coding DNA: TGTGCCAGCAGCTCGCCGGTGCGGAATACGAACACCGGGGAGCTGTTTTTT. Its translation: CASSSPVRNTNTGELFF. The rearrangement joins TRBV7-9 to TRBJ2-2, with unresolved D. Germline loops: CDR1 SEHNR, CDR2 FQNEAQ (reference sequence). The CDR3 loop spans 17 amino acids. With 4 bases removed from V and 0 bases from J, the gap between germline ends came to 15 bases. Full variable domain (missing parts from reference TRBV7-9 and TRBJ2-2): DTGVSQNPRHKITKRGQNVTFRCDPISEHNRLYWYRQTLGQGPEFLTYFQNEAQLEKSRLLSDRFSAERPKGSFSTLEIQRTEQGDSAMYLCASSSPVRNTNTGELFFGEGSRLTVL.

At least ten counts were recorded for this clonotype. The chain links TRBV7-9 to TRBJ2-3, with a weak D call TRBD2 (5 bases). The CDR3 consists of 15 residues. Trimming shortened V by 2 bases and J by 0 bases, and 9 bases separated the two germline ends. Looked up from germline, CDR1 is SEHNR and CDR2 is FQNEAQ (reference sequence). The DNA of the CDR3 is TGTGCCAGCAGCTTAAGTAGCGTGAGCACAGATACGCAGTATTTT. Amino acid sequence: CASSLSSVSTDTQYF.

This clonotype was observed many times. V usage is TRBV7-9 and J usage is TRBJ2-1; the D is unclear. The germline V gene has CDR1 SEHNR and CDR2 FQNEAQ (reference sequence). Trimming took off 5 bases at V and 9 bases at J, with 8 bases between the two ends. CDR3 size: 11 residues. CDR3 sequence: CASSPIGEQFF. CDR3 coding DNA: TGTGCCAGCAGCCCCATCGGTGAGCAGTTCTTC.

This clonotype was picked up many times. The rearrangement uses TRBV29-1 and TRBJ1-1; the match to TRBD1 covers 7 bases. Germline V gives CDR1 SQVTM, CDR2 ANQGSEA. The CDR3 totals 14 residues. Unmatched junction bases numbered 6, after V lost 4 bases and J lost 1 base. The CDR3 region is CSVAGGYTNTEAFF. CDR3 nucleotides: TGCAGCGTTGCAGGGGGTTATACGAACACTGAAGCTTTCTTT.

This clonotype has just a few counts. This sequence joins TRBV5-4 and TRBJ1-2; the D is unclear. V was pared by 0 bases and J by 10 bases, with 7 bases between. The CDR3 sequence is 11 residues long. Per the germline V gene, CDR1 is SGHNT and CDR2 is YYREEE (reference sequence). For the CDR3, the DNA is TGTGCCAGCAGCTTGGTCGCGGACTACACCTTC. Amino acids: CASSLVADYTF.

The V and J genes are TRBV5-8 and TRBJ2-1; 7 positions agree with TRBD2. This CDR3 is built from 15 residues. Germline CDR1 is SGHTS and CDR2 is YDEGEE. J gave up 8 bases and V 0 bases, and 8 bases lay outside the gene matches. CDR3 sequence (DNA): TGTGCCAGCAGCTTGGCCTATAGTGCGGGGGATGAGCAGTTCTTC. As protein: CASSLAYSAGDEQFF.

V and J are TRBV7-9 and TRBJ1-1, with D possibly matching TRBD1 (6 bases). Germline assignment: CDR1 SEHNR and CDR2 FQNEAQ (reference sequence). The CDR3 runs 14 residues. The V end was cut by 8 bases, the J end by 1 base, with 14 bases between. The CDR3 DNA reads as TGTGCCAGCCGCCCGGGGGCGACGAACACTGAAGCTTTCTTT. Protein sequence: CASRPGATNTEAFF. Full variable domain (outside the CDR3, taken from reference TRBV7-9 and TRBJ1-1): DTGVSQNPRHKITKRGQNVTFRCDPISEHNRLYWYRQTLGQGPEFLTYFQNEAQLEKSRLLSDRFSAERPKGSFSTLEIQRTEQGDSAMYLCASRPGATNTEAFFGQGTRLTVV.

Turning to this clonotype: This sequence may be a read error, since a much larger clone differs from it by one base. Because it lacks the conserved phenylalanine or tryptophan at the end, this CDR3 is likely a read error. The gene calls are TRBV20-1 and TRBJ2-3, with 9 bases matching TRBD2. Per germline, CDR1 DFQATT and CDR2 SNEGSKA (reference sequence). This CDR3 comprises 16 residues. J lost 0 bases, V lost 4 bases, and 8 bases had no gene match. CDR3 coding DNA: TGCAGTGCTAAGAGAGGACTAGCGTGGAGCACAGATACGCAGTATCTT. It yields the protein CSAKRGLAWSTDTQYL.

This clonotype was recorded a few times. A read error may produce the germline difference seen at one junction end. The V and J genes are TRBV9 and TRBJ2-1; 8 nucleotides match TRBD2. The CDR3 runs to 14 residues. Looked up from germline, CDR1 is SGDLS and CDR2 is YYNGEE. CDR3 in DNA: TGTGTCAGCGCCCCGAGACTAGCGTGGAATGAGCAGTTCTTC. Amino acids: CVSAPRLAWNEQFF.

The sample holds one count of this clonotype. A much bigger clone sits one base away, suggesting this may be a read error. The chain is built from TRBV29-1 and TRBJ1-2; no clear D gene. Germline V gives CDR1 SQVTM, CDR2 ANQGSEA. The CDR3 runs 13 residues. Written as DNA, the CDR3 is TGCAGCGTTGAAGAGAGAAGGCGGTATGGCTACGCCTTC. It is translated as CSVEERRRYGYAF.

This clonotype was detected only once. A read error is possible here, since a much larger clone lies one base away. A read error is likely, as this CDR3 ends without the conserved phenylalanine or tryptophan. The chain carries TRBV2 and TRBJ1-5, with 8 nucleotides matching TRBD1. J gave up 5 bases and V 5 bases, and 8 bases lay outside the gene matches. The CDR3 is made up of 15 amino acids. The germline gives CDR1 SNHLY, CDR2 FYNNEI. CDR3 nucleotide sequence: TGTGCCAGCAGTCCGCAGGGGGCCCCGGATCAGCCCCAGCATGTT. It specifies CASSPQGAPDQPQHV.

This clonotype appeared a few times. This chain connects TRBV6-2 or TRBV6-3 to TRBJ2-6; TRBD1 agrees at 7 bases. J gave up 0 bases and V 7 bases, and 9 bases lay outside the gene matches. The CDR3 runs 17 residues. In germline, CDR1 is MNHEY, CDR2 SVGEGT. CDR3 DNA sequence: TGTGCCAGCAACCCCAGGGACAGTTTCTCTGGGGCCAACGTCCTGACTTTC. Residues: CASNPRDSFSGANVLTF.

This clonotype was recorded a few times. V and J are TRBV11-2 and TRBJ2-1, with TRBD2 matching 9 bases. Germline loops: CDR1 SGHAT, CDR2 FQNNGV. Unmatched junction bases numbered 8, after V lost 2 bases and J lost 6 bases. The CDR3 sequence is 16 residues long. The CDR3 nucleotides are TGTGCCAGCAGCTTAACTAGCGGGCATATTCTCAATGAGCAGTTCTTC. This encodes CASSLTSGHILNEQFF. The full variable domain, with the rest looked up from reference TRBV11-2 and TRBJ2-1, is EAGVAQSPRYKIIEKRQSVAFWCNPISGHATLYWYQQILGQGPKLLIQFQNNGVVDDSQLPKDRFSAERLKGVDSTLKIQPAKLEDSAVYLCASSLTSGHILNEQFFGPGTRLTVL.

In this sample, this clonotype turned up many times. This sequence joins TRBV13 and TRBJ2-3; 11 positions match TRBD2. This CDR3 has 17 residues. Germline-derived CDR1 and CDR2 are PRHDT and FYEKMQ (reference sequence). V lost 4 bases, J lost 0 bases, and 6 bases stayed unmatched. As DNA, the CDR3 is TGTGCCAGCAGCTCATGGACTAGCGGGCCTAGCACAGATACGCAGTATTTT. Translated, it gives CASSSWTSGPSTDTQYF.

This clonotype appeared many times. This chain uses TRBV7-9 with TRBJ2-7; weak D call: TRBD1 (5 bases). This CDR3 is built from 14 residues. From germline, CDR1 is SEHNR and CDR2 FQNEAQ (reference sequence). The V and J ends lost 6 bases and 4 bases respectively, with 16 bases between them. This chain's CDR3 is CASRAGDSKYEQYF. For the CDR3, the DNA is TGTGCCAGCAGGGCCGGAGACAGTAAGTACGAGCAGTACTTC.

The chain employs TRBV28 and TRBJ1-1; D remains ambiguous. Germline V gene sequence: CDR1 MDHEN, CDR2 SYDVKM. V was clipped by 1 base and J by 0 bases, with 6 bases between them. The CDR3 spans 14 residues. CDR3 nucleotide sequence: TGTGCCAGCAGTTTATCAGGCCTGAACACTGAAGCTTTCTTT. It translates to CASSLSGLNTEAFF. The full variable domain, with the rest looked up from reference TRBV28 and TRBJ1-1, is DVKVTQSSRYLVKRTGEKVFLECVQDMDHENMFWYRQDPGLGLRLIYFSYDVKMKEKGDIPEGYSVSREKKERFSLILESASTNQTSMYLCASSLSGLNTEAFFGQGTRLTVV.

Regarding this clonotype: A single base separates this from a much larger clone, so it may be a read error. The J gene is TRBJ2-5, the V gene TRBV20-1; D is ambiguous. Germline-derived CDR1 and CDR2 are DFQATT and SNEGSKA (reference sequence). This CDR3 comprises 15 residues. CDR3 sequence reads: CSASHPEASQETQHF. The CDR3 nucleotides read TGCAGTGCTAGCCATCCCGAGGCAAGTCAAGAGACCCAGCACTTC.

This clonotype has a count of ten or more. This chain connects TRBV6-5 to TRBJ2-1; D unclear. The CDR3 spans 14 residues. In germline, CDR1 is MNHEY, CDR2 SVGAGI. V gave up 2 bases and J gave up 9 bases, with 14 bases separating them. The DNA for the CDR3 is TGTGCCAGCAGTTACCCTGGGAATTTGGTTGAGCAGTTCTTC. As protein: CASSYPGNLVEQFF.

The chain joins TRBV9 to TRBJ2-3; D call uncertain. The CDR3 consists of 13 residues. Germline V gene data show CDR1 as SGDLS and CDR2 as YYNGEE. V lost 3 bases to trimming and J lost 6 bases, with 11 bases between them. The CDR3 protein is CASSGSFKDTQYF. DNA of the CDR3: TGTGCCAGCAGCGGATCGTTTAAGGATACGCAGTATTTT. The entire variable domain, with the rest obtained from reference TRBV9 and TRBJ2-3, is as follows: DSGVTQTPKHLITATGQRVTLRCSPRSGDLSVYWYQQSLDQGLQFLIQYYNGEERAKGNILERFSAQQFPDLHSELNLSSLELGDSALYFCASSGSFKDTQYFGPGTRLTVL.

With regard to this clonotype: The junction differs from germline at one of its ends, possibly a read error. V and J are TRBV5-3 and TRBJ2-7; 12 positions agree with TRBD1. TRBV5-3 has ORF status, its function being uncertain. The CDR3 is 15 residues long. The CDR3 DNA follows: TGTGCCAGCAGCTGGGGACAGGGGGCTTCCTACGAGCAGTACTTC. Its translation is CASSWGQGASYEQYF.

This chain joins TRBV5-1 and TRBJ2-3; D possibly matches TRBD1 or TRBD2 (5 bases each). From germline, CDR1 is SGHRS and CDR2 YFSETQ. The CDR3 totals 15 residues. V was clipped by 1 base and J by 3 bases, with 12 bases between them. DNA for the CDR3: TGCGCCAGCAGCTTGCTCGGGGCCGGAACAGATACGCAGTATTTT. Its translation is CASSLLGAGTDTQYF.

In its sample, this clonotype was seen many times. The chain uses TRBV20-1 and TRBJ2-3; 10 bases map to TRBD1. This CDR3 region has 14 residues. CDR1 is DFQATT, CDR2 SNEGSKA, per germline (reference sequence). The ends lost 5 bases at V and 0 bases at J; junction bases unmatched: 2. Here the CDR3 DNA reads TGCAGTGCTGGGACAGGGGTGAGCACAGATACGCAGTATTTT. It translates to CSAGTGVSTDTQYF.

This clonotype has more than one count but fewer than ten. This chain connects TRBV4-3 to TRBJ2-3; possibly TRBD2 for D (5 bases). Germline-derived CDR1 and CDR2 are LGHNA and YSLEER. The CDR3 runs to 14 residues. V dropped 8 bases and J dropped 1 base, with 13 bases sitting between them. CDR3: CASGQGGRTDTQYF. The CDR3 DNA follows: TGCGCCAGCGGGCAAGGCGGGCGCACAGATACGCAGTATTTT.

Ten or more counts support this clonotype. The chain uses TRBV5-1 and TRBJ1-5; 7 bases map to TRBD1. Trimming cost V 0 bases and J 1 base; bases outside gene matches: 4. Germline CDR1 SGHRS, CDR2 YFSETQ. CDR3 length: 16 amino acids. CDR3: CASSLGPGQSNQPQHF. The CDR3 DNA reads as TGCGCCAGCAGCTTGGGGCCGGGACAGAGCAATCAGCCCCAGCATTTT. Full variable domain (remainder filled in from reference TRBV5-1 and TRBJ1-5): KAGVTQTPRYLIKTRGQQVTLSCSPISGHRSVSWYQQTPGQGLQFLFEYFSETQRNKGNFPGRFSGRQFSNSRSEMNVSTLELGDSALYLCASSLGPGQSNQPQHFGDGTRLSIL.

This clonotype was observed at least ten times. The chain couples TRBV7-9 to TRBJ1-2; D might be TRBD1 (5 bases). Germline lookup yields CDR1 SEHNR and CDR2 FQNEAQ (reference sequence). The CDR3 loop spans 12 amino acids. With 4 bases removed from V and 4 bases from J, the gap between germline ends came to 7 bases. The CDR3 region has the DNA TGTGCCAGCAGCTATGACAGCTATGGCTACACCTTC. This codes for CASSYDSYGYTF.

This clonotype was seen repeatedly, ten times or more. The J gene is TRBJ2-7, the V gene TRBV4-2; D gene unclear. CDR1 and CDR2 (germline): LGHNA, YNFKEQ. V was shortened by 0 bases and J by 6 bases, with 9 bases between the two germline ends. There are 13 residues in the CDR3. The CDR3 protein is CASSQEYRVEQYF. CDR3 sequence (DNA): TGTGCCAGCAGCCAAGAGTATAGGGTCGAGCAGTACTTC.

As to this clonotype: Since a much larger clone is just one base distant, this may be a read error. This chain connects TRBV7-9 to TRBJ2-5, with a weak D call TRBD2 (6 bases). The germline CDR1 and CDR2 sequences are SEHNR and FQNEAQ (reference sequence). The CDR3 has 13 amino acids. V lost 3 bases and J 4 bases, leaving 9 bases between the germline ends. The CDR3 reads CASSFRGIETQYF. For the CDR3, the DNA is TGTGCCAGCAGCTTTCGCGGGATAGAGACCCAGTACTTC. Full variable domain (remainder filled in from reference TRBV7-9 and TRBJ2-5): DTGVSQNPRHKITKRGQNVTFRCDPISEHNRLYWYRQTLGQGPEFLTYFQNEAQLEKSRLLSDRFSAERPKGSFSTLEIQRTEQGDSAMYLCASSFRGIETQYFGPGTRLLVL.

Worth noting for this clonotype: This could be a read error, since a much larger clone is one nucleotide away. CDR3 residues: CASSDGPGSSPYEQYF. Here the CDR3 DNA reads TGTGCCAGCAGTGACGGTCCAGGCTCGAGCCCCTACGAGCAGTACTTC. This chain connects TRBV25-1 to TRBJ2-7; D uncertain. The length of the CDR3 is 16 residues. Germline CDR1 MGHDK, CDR2 SYGVNS. The V end lost 3 bases, the J end lost 2 bases, and 17 bases lay between the germline ends.

This clonotype was seen repeatedly, ten times or more. The CDR3 sequence is CASTKDSTDTQYF. The DNA of the CDR3 is TGTGCCAGCACCAAGGACAGCACAGATACGCAGTATTTT. V gene TRBV12-3 or TRBV12-4 combines with J gene TRBJ2-3; D is ambiguous. CDR3 length: 13 amino acids. Trimming left V 7 bases short and J 0 bases short, with 8 bases between.

Ten or more counts support this clonotype. The chain employs TRBV7-9 and TRBJ2-2; no clear D gene. V lost 2 bases and J 4 bases, leaving 5 bases between the germline ends. The CDR3 spans 13 residues. CDR1 and CDR2 (germline): SEHNR, FQNEAQ (reference sequence). In nucleotides, the CDR3 is TGTGCCAGCAGCTTATTTACCACCGGGGAGCTGTTTTTT. Protein sequence: CASSLFTTGELFF.

The rearrangement joins TRBV7-9 to TRBJ2-1; the D call may be TRBD1 or TRBD2 (7 bases each). This CDR3 comprises 17 residues. V gave up 5 bases and J gave up 9 bases, with 26 bases separating them. Looked up from germline, CDR1 is SEHNR and CDR2 is FQNEAQ (reference sequence). The CDR3 DNA is TGTGCCAGCAGCCGACATCGGGGGGACAGAAACTTCTTTGAGCAGTTCTTC. It is translated as CASSRHRGDRNFFEQFF. The full variable domain, rest sourced from reference TRBV7-9 and TRBJ2-1, is DTGVSQNPRHKITKRGQNVTFRCDPISEHNRLYWYRQTLGQGPEFLTYFQNEAQLEKSRLLSDRFSAERPKGSFSTLEIQRTEQGDSAMYLCASSRHRGDRNFFEQFFGPGTRLTVL.